These 22 T cell receptor beta chains were sequenced from one sample in a study of blood T cell repertoires in COVID-19. TCRdb's table, derived via immunoSEQ multiplex PCR, lists solely in-frame clones and lacks some. The sample shows approximately 670,000 clones, around 90% of them seen only once. Source material: peripheral blood. These receptors were taken from a young woman with acute or convalescent COVID-19.

The rearrangement uses TRBV27 and TRBJ1-2; unclear D gene. CDR3 length: 14 amino acids. Germline CDR1 reads MNHEY; CDR2 reads SMNVEV (reference sequence). Trimming pared 6 bases from V and 6 bases from J, leaving 17 bases between. The CDR3 sequence: CASSPIRGMDGYTF. Here the CDR3 DNA reads TGTGCCAGCAGCCCCATACGGGGTATGGATGGCTACACCTTC.

V and J are TRBV10-3 and TRBJ1-6; tentative D call: TRBD1 (5 bases). The CDR3 covers 15 residues. The germline V gene has CDR1 ENHRY and CDR2 SYGVKD. Trimming removed 8 bases at V and 3 bases at J, with 14 bases between. The DNA of the CDR3 is TGTGCCATCGGCCAGGGAGCGGGCTATAATTCACCCCTCCACTTT. The encoded protein is CAIGQGAGYNSPLHF.

The chain is built from TRBV6-6 and TRBJ2-7; D may be TRBD1 (5 bases). Germline V CDR1 and CDR2: MNHNY, SVGAGI (reference sequence). V was shortened by 2 bases and J by 4 bases, with 15 bases between the two germline ends. CDR3 length equals 15 residues. The CDR3 nucleotides read TGTGCCAGCAGTTACATCGTCAGGGTTGTGTACGAGCAGTACTTC. Protein: CASSYIVRVVYEQYF.

The rearrangement joins TRBV7-8 to TRBJ1-2, with a tentative D call TRBD1 (5 bases). The germline V gene encodes CDR1 SGHVS and CDR2 FQNEAQ. The ends were cut back, 5 bases at V and 3 bases at J, with 16 bases in the middle. The CDR3 loop spans 15 amino acids. The chain's CDR3 is CASSPRWGRDYGYTF. The CDR3 bases are TGTGCCAGCAGCCCGCGATGGGGCAGAGACTATGGCTACACCTTC.

The rearrangement joins TRBV30 to TRBJ1-1; 7 bases line up with TRBD1. The junction had 6 bases not matched to a gene; V was cut back by 2 bases and J by 6 bases. The CDR3 has 13 residues. Germline assignment: CDR1 GTSNPN and CDR2 SVGIG (reference sequence). The CDR3 nucleotides are TGTGCCTGGAGTTCAGGGGGACTGGCTGAAGCTTTCTTT. It translates to CAWSSGGLAEAFF. The variable domain in full, with the rest retrieved from reference TRBV30 and TRBJ1-1, is SQTIHQWPATLVQPVGSPLSLECTVEGTSNPNLYWYRQAAGRGLQLLFYSVGIGQISSEVPQNLSASRPQDRQFILSSKKLLLSDSGFYLCAWSSGGLAEAFFGQGTRLTVV.

V usage is TRBV30 and J usage is TRBJ2-5; no reliable D call. Per the germline V gene, CDR1 is GTSNPN and CDR2 is SVGIG (reference sequence). Trimming removed 3 bases from V and 1 base from J, with 9 bases in between. CDR3 size: 13 residues. CDR3 region: CAWRRIPQETQYF. CDR3 coding DNA: TGTGCCTGGAGGCGGATCCCCCAAGAGACCCAGTACTTC.

The genes are TRBV7-2 and TRBJ2-3; D perhaps matches TRBD2 (6 bases). CDR3 length: 13 residues. The germline gives CDR1 SGHTA, CDR2 FQGNSA. Deletions cut 8 bases from V and 2 bases from J, with 11 bases between. Here the CDR3 DNA reads TGTGCCAGCTCCAAGGACTACACAGATACGCAGTATTTT. This gives the protein CASSKDYTDTQYF.

The chain couples TRBV29-1 to TRBJ2-3; 7 bases are shared with TRBD1. CDR3 length: 13 amino acids. V shed 6 bases, J shed 1 base, and the junction held 4 bases outside the gene matches. Germline CDR1 reads SQVTM; CDR2 reads ANQGSEA. The CDR3 bases are TGCAGCGTAAGACAGGGCGGCACAGATACGCAGTATTTT. Amino acids: CSVRQGGTDTQYF.

The rearrangement uses TRBV19 and TRBJ2-7, with unresolved D. The CDR3 runs 13 residues. V shed 3 bases and J shed 4 bases, with 10 bases lying between them. The V gene's germline CDR1 is LNHDA and CDR2 SQIVND (reference sequence). This CDR3 is CASSMGKIYEQYF. The CDR3 nucleotides read TGTGCCAGTAGTATGGGCAAGATATACGAGCAGTACTTC. Looking up the rest from reference TRBV19 and TRBJ2-7 gives the full variable domain: DGGITQSPKYLFRKEGQNVTLSCEQNLNHDAMYWYRQDPGQGLRLIYYSQIVNDFQKGDIAEGYSVSREKKESFPLTVTSAQKNPTAFYLCASSMGKIYEQYFGPGTRLTVT.

The chain links TRBV19 to TRBJ1-6, with D maybe TRBD1 (6 bases). The CDR3 runs 14 residues. In germline, CDR1 is LNHDA, CDR2 SQIVND (reference sequence). With 3 bases removed from V and 6 bases from J, the gap between germline ends came to 9 bases. The CDR3 DNA is TGTGCCAGTAGTATTCAGGGGATTAATTCACCCCTCCACTTT. Translation gives CASSIQGINSPLHF.

V usage is TRBV6-5 and J usage is TRBJ2-1, with TRBD2 as a possible D gene (6 bases). CDR1 is MNHEY, CDR2 SVGAGI, per germline. V lost 0 bases to trimming and J lost 0 bases, with 9 bases between them. This CDR3 is 16 amino acids long. CDR3 in amino acids: CASSYSDYLSYNEQFF. CDR3 nucleotide sequence: TGTGCCAGCAGTTACTCGGACTACCTCTCCTACAATGAGCAGTTCTTC.

The chain employs TRBV5-5 and TRBJ1-3; D remains unclear. The CDR3 spans 14 residues. Germline values: CDR1 SGHKS, CDR2 YYEKEE (reference sequence). V lost 4 bases to trimming and J lost 4 bases, with 12 bases between them. DNA for the CDR3: TGTGCCAGCAGCCTGTCAGGCCCCGGAAACACCATATATTTT. It is translated as CASSLSGPGNTIYF.

The count of this clone is one. J is TRBJ1-2 and V is TRBV13; weak D call: TRBD1 (5 bases). Germline-derived CDR1 and CDR2 are PRHDT and FYEKMQ (reference sequence). CDR3 length equals 14 residues. V was shortened by 2 bases and J by 3 bases, with 10 bases between the two germline ends. DNA for the CDR3: TGTGCCAGCAGCTTACAGGGATTGGACTATGGCTACACCTTC. It yields the protein CASSLQGLDYGYTF.

The rearrangement uses TRBV9 and TRBJ1-2; 10 bases are a match to TRBD1. The CDR3 runs to 16 residues. V shed 0 bases, J shed 4 bases, and the junction held 6 bases outside the gene matches. The germline gives CDR1 SGDLS, CDR2 YYNGEE. The CDR3, as DNA: TGTGCCAGCAGCGTAGGCCGGACAGGGGGGAGCTATGGCTACACCTTC. As protein: CASSVGRTGGSYGYTF.

V and J are TRBV6-5 and TRBJ1-1, with D possibly matching TRBD1 (6 bases). V was cut by 8 bases and J by 2 bases, with 12 bases left in between. The CDR3 spans 13 residues. Germline CDR1 is MNHEY and CDR2 is SVGAGI. The CDR3 sequence is CASGGHLNTEAFF. The CDR3 region has the DNA TGTGCCAGCGGGGGACACCTAAACACTGAAGCTTTCTTT.

This clone was detected only once. This chain links TRBV7-9 with TRBJ2-7; 7 nucleotides agree with TRBD2. CDR3 length: 14 amino acids. Losses at the gene ends were 3 bases for V and 0 bases for J; bases not matched to a gene: 2. Germline V gene sequence: CDR1 SEHNR, CDR2 FQNEAQ (reference sequence). The CDR3 reads CASSLGGYSYEQYF. CDR3 DNA sequence: TGTGCCAGCAGCTTGGGGGGGTACTCCTACGAGCAGTACTTC.

The chain joins TRBV2 to TRBJ1-5, with D maybe TRBD1 (5 bases). The ends were cut back, 4 bases at V and 6 bases at J, with 16 bases in the middle. Germline values: CDR1 SNHLY, CDR2 FYNNEI. The CDR3 has 15 residues. This CDR3 is CASSVRQGNSQPQHF. CDR3 nucleotide sequence: TGTGCCAGCAGTGTTCGGCAGGGTAATAGTCAGCCCCAGCATTTT.

The chain has TRBV3-1 (or the pseudogene TRBV3-2) and TRBJ2-3, with no clear D. The CDR3 contains 15 residues. The germline V gene has CDR1 LGHDT and CDR2 YNNKEL (reference sequence). Trimming stripped 3 bases from V and 2 bases from J, with 12 bases between. The CDR3 coding sequence is TGTGCCAGCAGCCAGGAAGCGAGAACCACAGATACGCAGTATTTT. This sequence encodes CASSQEARTTDTQYF.

The chain has TRBV7-2 and TRBJ1-5, with 8 bases that match TRBD1. Germline V gene data show CDR1 as SGHTA and CDR2 as FQGNSA. The CDR3 consists of 13 residues. V lost 8 bases, J lost 3 bases, and 3 bases stayed unmatched. CDR3 sequence (DNA): TGTGCCAGCGTGGGACAGGTCAATCAGCCCCAGCATTTT. This gives the protein CASVGQVNQPQHF.

The chain links TRBV30 to TRBJ1-5; weak D call: TRBD1 (6 bases). Germline CDR1 GTSNPN, CDR2 SVGIG (reference sequence). Trimming shortened V by 1 base and J by 3 bases, and 10 bases separated the two germline ends. This CDR3 has 14 residues. As DNA, the CDR3 is TGTGCCTGGAGTGAGGGACAATTCAATCAGCCCCAGCATTTT. This encodes CAWSEGQFNQPQHF.

The J gene is TRBJ1-5, the V gene TRBV2; tentative D call: TRBD1 (6 bases). Trimming left V 4 bases short and J 0 bases short, with 10 bases between. Per germline, CDR1 SNHLY and CDR2 FYNNEI. This CDR3 spans 15 amino acids. CDR3 region: CASSGEGDSNQPQHF. CDR3 bases: TGTGCCAGCAGTGGTGAGGGGGATAGCAATCAGCCCCAGCATTTT. The entire variable domain, with the rest obtained from reference TRBV2 and TRBJ1-5, is as follows: EPEVTQTPSHQVTQMGQEVILRCVPISNHLYFYWYRQILGQKVEFLVSFYNNEISEKSEIFDDQFSVERPDGSNFTLKIRSTKLEDSAMYFCASSGEGDSNQPQHFGDGTRLSIL.

In this sample, this clone turned up once. The chain links TRBV18 to TRBJ2-2, with TRBD1 matching 7 bases. This CDR3 region has 18 residues. Per germline, CDR1 KGHSH and CDR2 LQKENI. The trim removed 3 bases at V and 4 bases at J, leaving 14 bases unmatched. CDR3 residues: CASSPSYSGTAITGELFF. In nucleotides, the CDR3 is TGTGCCAGCTCACCGAGCTACTCCGGGACAGCTATCACCGGGGAGCTGTTTTTT. The variable domain in full, completed from reference TRBV18 and TRBJ2-2, reads NAGVMQNPRHLVRRRGQEARLRCSPMKGHSHVYWYRQLPEEGLKFMVYLQKENIIDESGMPKERFSAEFPKEGPSILRIQQVVRGDSAAYFCASSPSYSGTAITGELFFGEGSRLTVL.